The clone carrying this TCR beta chain is labeled as medium-sized. Its antigen is undetermined. With 3 bases clipped from V and 4 bases from J, the junction kept 11 bases outside the gene matches. Looked up from germline, CDR1 is SGDLS and CDR2 is YYNGEE. The CDR3 totals 17 residues. This sample was included in a study of OX40 agonist ivuxolimab in advanced cancers. The wider study: Those treated in dose escalation had hepatocellular carcinoma, melanoma, renal cell cancer or head and neck cancer. Partial responses occurred in three patients (one hepatocellular carcinoma, two cutaneous melanoma).

Produced via immunoSEQ multiplex PCR; TCRdb's table is partial and in-frame only. The sample has 62,000 or so clones; over 80% are singletons. Study-wide results and limits: At 0.1 to 3.0 mg/kg, clonal expansion of CD4+ and CD8+ blood T cells had occurred by week 6. Relatively little clonal expansion, among the lowest observed, appeared in partial responders at 0.1-3.0 mg/kg.

The chain links TRBV9 to TRBJ2-3, with 10 bases lining up with TRBD2. This clonotype was obtained from an adult with an advanced solid tumor such as melanoma, head and neck, liver or kidney cancer. Sample: CD4+ or CD8+ T cells sorted from blood, taken in a trial of the OX40 agonist ivuxolimab. In DNA, the CDR3 is TGTGCCAGCAGCGCCCTAGGAGGAGCGGGAGGGTCAGATACGCAGTATTTT. It yields the protein CASSALGGAGGSDTQYF.